This section outlines one TCR beta chain sequence together with its context. The data were taken from a study of blood T cell repertoires in COVID-19. Study background: COVID-19 samples from acute and convalescent phases originated in the United States, Italy and Spain. PBMCs, B-cell-depleted T cells, or T cells were the source of the cDNA or gDNA that made up the material.

Some clones are missing from TCRdb's copy, which holds only in-frame ones; the method was immunoSEQ multiplex PCR. The sample has approximately 450,000 clones; 87% are singletons. Residents of about 25 US areas, aged roughly 18 to 89 years, made up the participants. Assignment of participants to cohorts was predicated upon participant-reported clinical history. The sample consisted of PBMCs or T cells enriched from blood (not recorded which). This sequence was found in a woman under 30 with acute COVID-19.

The CDR3: CASKGDRYDGTEAFF. The CDR3 nucleotides are TGTGCCAGTAAAGGGGACAGGTACGATGGCACTGAAGCTTTCTTT. The V gene is TRBV19, the J gene TRBJ1-1, with 8 bases that match TRBD1. The J segment lost 4 bases and the V segment lost 7 bases, leaving 11 bases of the junction unmatched. The CDR3 runs to 15 residues. Looked up from germline, CDR1 is LNHDA and CDR2 is SQIVND (reference sequence).